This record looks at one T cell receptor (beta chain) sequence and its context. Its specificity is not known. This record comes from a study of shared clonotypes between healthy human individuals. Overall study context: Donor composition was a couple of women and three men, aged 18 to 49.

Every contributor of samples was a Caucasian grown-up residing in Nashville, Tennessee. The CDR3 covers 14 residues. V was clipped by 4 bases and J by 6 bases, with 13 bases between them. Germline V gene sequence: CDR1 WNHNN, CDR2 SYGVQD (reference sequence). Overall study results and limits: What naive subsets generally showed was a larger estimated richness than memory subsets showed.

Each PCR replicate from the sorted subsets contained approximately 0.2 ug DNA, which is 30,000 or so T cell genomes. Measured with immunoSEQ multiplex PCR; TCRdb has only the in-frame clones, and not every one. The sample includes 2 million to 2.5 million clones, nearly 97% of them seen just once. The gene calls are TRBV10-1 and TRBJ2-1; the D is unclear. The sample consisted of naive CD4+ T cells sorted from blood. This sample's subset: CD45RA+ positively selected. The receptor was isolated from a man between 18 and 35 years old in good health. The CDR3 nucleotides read TGCGCCAGCAGTGTAAGGGCCCTCCCCAATGAGCAGTTCTTC. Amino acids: CASSVRALPNEQFF.